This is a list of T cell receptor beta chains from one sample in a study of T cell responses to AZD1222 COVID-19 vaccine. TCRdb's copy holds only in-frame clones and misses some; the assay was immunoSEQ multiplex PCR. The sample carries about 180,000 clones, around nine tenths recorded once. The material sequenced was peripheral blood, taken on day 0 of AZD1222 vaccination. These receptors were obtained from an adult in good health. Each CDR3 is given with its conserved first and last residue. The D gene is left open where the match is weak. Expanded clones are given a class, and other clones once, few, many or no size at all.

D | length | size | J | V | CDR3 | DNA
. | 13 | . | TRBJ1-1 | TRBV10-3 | CAIRATVNTEAFF | TGTGCCATCAGGGCGACGGTTAACACTGAAGCTTTCTTT
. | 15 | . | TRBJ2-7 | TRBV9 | CASSVAGEISYEQYF | TGTGCCAGCAGCGTAGCGGGGGAGATCTCCTACGAGCAGTACTTC
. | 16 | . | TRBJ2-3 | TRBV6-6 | CASSYNAGTSTDTQYF | TGTGCCAGCAGTTACAATGCGGGGACTAGCACAGATACGCAGTATTTT
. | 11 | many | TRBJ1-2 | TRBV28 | CASRVVGGYTF | TGTGCCAGCAGGGTAGTGGGAGGCTACACCTTC
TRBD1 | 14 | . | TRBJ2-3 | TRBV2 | CASSVTGETDTQYF | TGTGCCAGCAGTGTTACAGGGGAGACAGATACGCAGTATTTT
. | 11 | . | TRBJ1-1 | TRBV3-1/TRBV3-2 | CASSRSTEAFF | TGTGCCAGCAGCCGGTCCACTGAAGCTTTCTTT
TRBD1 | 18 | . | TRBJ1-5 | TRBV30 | CAWSTQKSTGGGNQPQHF | TGTGCCTGGAGTACCCAAAAGTCAACAGGGGGCGGGAATCAGCCCCAGCATTTT
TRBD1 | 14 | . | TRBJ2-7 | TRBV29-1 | CSALGRDSSYEQYF | TGCAGCGCGTTAGGCCGGGACAGTTCCTACGAGCAGTACTTC
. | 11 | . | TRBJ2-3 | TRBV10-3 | CASTSTDTQYF | TGTGCCAGCACTAGCACAGATACGCAGTATTTT
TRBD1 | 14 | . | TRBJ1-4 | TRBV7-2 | CASSSTGFNEKLFF | TGTGCCAGCAGCTCGACAGGGTTTAATGAAAAACTGTTTTTT
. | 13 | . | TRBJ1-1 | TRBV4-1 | CASSQGLWTEAFF | TGCGCCAGCAGCCAGGGCTTGTGGACTGAAGCTTTCTTT
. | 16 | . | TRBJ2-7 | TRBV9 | CASSVDEGWRGDEQYF | TGTGCCAGCAGCGTAGACGAGGGGTGGAGAGGGGACGAGCAGTACTTC
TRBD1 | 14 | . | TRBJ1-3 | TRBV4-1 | CASSEGAWGNTIYF | TGCGCCAGCAGTGAGGGGGCCTGGGGAAACACCATATATTTT
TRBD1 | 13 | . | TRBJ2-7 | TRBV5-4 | CASSLEGADEQYF | TGTGCCAGCAGCTTGGAGGGGGCGGACGAGCAGTACTTC
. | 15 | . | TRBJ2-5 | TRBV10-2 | CASSEDAQLQETQYF | TGCGCCAGCAGTGAAGACGCACAGCTCCAAGAGACCCAGTACTTC
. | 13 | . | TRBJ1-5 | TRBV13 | CASSLGRDQPQHF | TGTGCCAGCAGCTTAGGACGAGATCAGCCCCAGCATTTT
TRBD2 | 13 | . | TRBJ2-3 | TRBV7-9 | CASERGDTDTQYF | TGTGCCAGCGAGCGGGGGGACACAGATACGCAGTATTTT
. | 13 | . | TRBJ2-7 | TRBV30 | CAWSVRGNYEQYF | TGTGCCTGGAGTGTGCGGGGTAACTACGAGCAGTACTTC
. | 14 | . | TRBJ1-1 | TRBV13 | CASSPGRLNTEAFF | TGTGCCAGCAGCCCGGGACGGCTGAACACTGAAGCTTTCTTT
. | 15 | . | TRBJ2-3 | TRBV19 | CASRTGTGATDTQYF | TGTGCCAGCCGGACCGGGACCGGGGCGACAGATACGCAGTATTTT
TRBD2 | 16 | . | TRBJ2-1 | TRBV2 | CASSPPGLGSTGEQFF | TGTGCCAGCAGTCCACCGGGACTAGGGAGTACGGGGGAGCAGTTCTTC
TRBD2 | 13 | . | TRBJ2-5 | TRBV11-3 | CASSLSTSGSQYF | TGTGCCAGCAGCTTATCAACTAGCGGGAGCCAGTACTTC
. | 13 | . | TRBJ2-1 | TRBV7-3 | CASSLTPYNEQFF | TGTGCCAGCAGCTTAACCCCGTACAATGAGCAGTTCTTC
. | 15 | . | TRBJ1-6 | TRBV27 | CASSLGGFPNSPLHF | TGTGCCAGCAGTTTAGGGGGCTTCCCCAATTCACCCCTCCACTTT
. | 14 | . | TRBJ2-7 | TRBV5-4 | CASSVGAQGLEQYF | TGTGCCAGCAGCGTAGGGGCCCAGGGTCTAGAGCAGTACTTC
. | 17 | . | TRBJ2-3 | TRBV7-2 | CASTQDQLPWRPDTQYF | TGTGCCAGCACCCAAGACCAACTGCCATGGCGCCCAGATACGCAGTATTTT
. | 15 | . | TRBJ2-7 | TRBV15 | CATSRDGRLPYEQYF | TGTGCCACCAGCAGAGATGGCAGGCTCCCCTACGAGCAGTACTTC
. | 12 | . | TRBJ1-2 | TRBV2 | CASSEALGTPLF | TGTGCCAGCAGTGAAGCGCTTGGGACACCCCTCTTC
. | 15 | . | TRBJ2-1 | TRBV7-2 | CASSRDSSSYNEQFF | TGTGCCAGCAGCCGGGACTCGAGCTCCTACAATGAGCAGTTCTTC
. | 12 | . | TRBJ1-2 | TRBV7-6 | CASSSQGYGYTF | TGTGCCAGCAGCTCGCAGGGGTATGGCTACACCTTC
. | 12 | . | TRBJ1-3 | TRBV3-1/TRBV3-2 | CASSLSGNTIYF | TGTGCCAGCAGCCTCTCTGGAAACACCATATATTTT
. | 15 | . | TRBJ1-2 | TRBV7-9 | CASSFSSVTDYGYTF | TGTGCCAGCAGCTTTAGCTCCGTTACTGACTATGGCTACACCTTC
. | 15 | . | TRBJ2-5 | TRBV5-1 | CASTITTGTRETQYF | TGCGCCAGCACCATAACTACAGGGACGAGGGAGACCCAGTACTTC
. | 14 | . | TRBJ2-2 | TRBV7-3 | CASRRARSTGELFF | TGTGCCAGCAGAAGAGCTAGGAGCACCGGGGAGCTGTTTTTT
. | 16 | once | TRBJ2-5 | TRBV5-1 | CASSFAPGGGQETQYF | TGCGCCAGCAGCTTCGCCCCAGGGGGAGGGCAAGAGACCCAGTACTTC
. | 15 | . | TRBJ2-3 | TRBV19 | CASSFGLGRTDTQYF | TGTGCCAGTAGTTTCGGACTCGGTCGCACAGATACGCAGTATTTT
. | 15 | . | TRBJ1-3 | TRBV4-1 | CASSQRGLSGNTIYF | TGCGCCAGCAGCCAACGGGGGCTTTCTGGAAACACCATATATTTT
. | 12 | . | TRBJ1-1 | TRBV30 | CAWSRDNTEAFF | TGTGCCTGGAGTCGCGATAACACTGAAGCTTTCTTT
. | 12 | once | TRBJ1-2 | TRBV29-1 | CSAETDSYGYTF | TGCAGCGCGGAGACAGATTCATATGGCTACACCTTC
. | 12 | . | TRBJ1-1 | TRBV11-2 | CASSLEAGEAFF | TGTGCCAGCAGCTTAGAGGCCGGTGAAGCTTTCTTT
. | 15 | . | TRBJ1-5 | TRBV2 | CASSEEVSGNQPQHF | TGTGCCAGCAGTGAAGAGGTCTCGGGGAACCAGCCCCAGCATTTT
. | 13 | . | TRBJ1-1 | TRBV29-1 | CSVVFSGGTEAFF | TGCAGCGTTGTTTTTTCTGGGGGAACTGAAGCTTTCTTT
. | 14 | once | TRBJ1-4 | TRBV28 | CASTFVGEYEKLFF | TGTGCCAGCACTTTTGTCGGGGAGTACGAAAAACTGTTTTTT
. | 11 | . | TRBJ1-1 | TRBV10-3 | CAISEGPRTFF | TGTGCCATCAGTGAGGGGCCCAGAACTTTCTTT
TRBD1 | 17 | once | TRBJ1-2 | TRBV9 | CASSGSGTELDDYGYTF | TGTGCCAGCAGCGGTAGTGGGACAGAATTGGATGACTATGGCTACACCTTC
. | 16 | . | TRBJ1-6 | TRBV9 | CASSPGGGRGNSPLHF | TGTGCCAGCAGCCCCGGTGGGGGGCGCGGTAATTCACCCCTCCACTTT
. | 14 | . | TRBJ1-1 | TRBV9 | CASSATSGVTEAFF | TGTGCCAGCAGCGCTACTTCAGGGGTCACTGAAGCTTTCTTT
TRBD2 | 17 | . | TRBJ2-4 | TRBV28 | CASSPGLAGGRMNIQYF | TGTGCCAGCAGCCCGGGACTAGCGGGGGGCCGCATGAACATTCAGTACTTC
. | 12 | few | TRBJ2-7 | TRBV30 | CAWSVGALEQYF | TGTGCCTGGAGTGTAGGGGCCCTCGAGCAGTACTTC
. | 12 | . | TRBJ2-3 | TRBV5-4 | CASSLSTDTQYF | TGTGCCAGCAGCTTGTCGACAGATACGCAGTATTTT
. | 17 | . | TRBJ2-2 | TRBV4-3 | CASSQDTGAGSTGELFF | TGCGCCAGCAGCCAAGATACGGGGGCCGGTAGCACCGGGGAGCTGTTTTTT
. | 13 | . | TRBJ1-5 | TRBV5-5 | CASSLGPDQPQHF | TGTGCCAGCAGCCTGGGCCCCGATCAGCCCCAGCATTTT
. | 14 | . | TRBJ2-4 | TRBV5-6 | CASSLREAKNIQYF | TGTGCCAGCAGCCTCAGGGAGGCCAAAAACATTCAGTACTTC
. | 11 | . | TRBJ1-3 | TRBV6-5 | CASHTGNTIYF | TGTGCCAGCCACACGGGAAACACCATATATTTT
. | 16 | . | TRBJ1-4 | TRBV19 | CASTWAYSATNEKLFF | TGTGCCAGTACGTGGGCGTATTCCGCAACTAATGAAAAACTGTTTTTT
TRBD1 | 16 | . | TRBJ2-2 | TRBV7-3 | CASSLTGTGLTGELFF | TGTGCCAGCAGCTTAACCGGGACAGGGCTCACCGGGGAGCTGTTTTTT
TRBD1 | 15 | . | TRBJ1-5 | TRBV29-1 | CSVGEGTADNQPQHF | TGCAGCGTTGGGGAAGGGACAGCCGACAATCAGCCCCAGCATTTT
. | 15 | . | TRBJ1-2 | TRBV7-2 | CASSSTDARNYGYTF | TGTGCCAGCAGTTCTACAGATGCGCGTAACTATGGCTACACCTTC
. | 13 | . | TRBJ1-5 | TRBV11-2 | CASSLTFDQPQHF | TGTGCCAGCAGCTTAACTTTCGATCAGCCCCAGCATTTT